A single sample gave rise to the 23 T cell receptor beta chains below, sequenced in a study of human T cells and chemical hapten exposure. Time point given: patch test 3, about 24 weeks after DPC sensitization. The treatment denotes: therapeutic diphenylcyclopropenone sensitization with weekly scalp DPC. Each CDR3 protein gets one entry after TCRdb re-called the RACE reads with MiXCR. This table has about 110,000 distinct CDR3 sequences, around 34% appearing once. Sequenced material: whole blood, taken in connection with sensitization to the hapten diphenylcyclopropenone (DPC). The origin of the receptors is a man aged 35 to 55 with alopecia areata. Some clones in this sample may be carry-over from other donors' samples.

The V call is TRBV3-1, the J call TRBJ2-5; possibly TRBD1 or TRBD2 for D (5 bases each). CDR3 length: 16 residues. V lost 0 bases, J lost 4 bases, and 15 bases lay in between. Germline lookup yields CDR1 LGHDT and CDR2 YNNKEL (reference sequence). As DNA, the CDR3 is TGTGCCAGCAGCCAAGACGGGACCCCGGCCGGAGAGACCCAGTACTTC. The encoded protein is CASSQDGTPAGETQYF.

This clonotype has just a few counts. CDR3 DNA: TGTGCCAGCAGCCAAGATTTACTAGCGGGAGTGAGTAGTACGCAGTATTTT. It yields the protein CASSQDLLAGVSSTQYF. The V gene is TRBV3-1, the J gene TRBJ2-3; TRBD2 aligns across 11 bases. Per germline, CDR1 LGHDT and CDR2 YNNKEL (reference sequence). After removal of 0 bases from V and 8 bases from J, the junction contained 10 bases not matched to a gene. CDR3 size: 17 residues.

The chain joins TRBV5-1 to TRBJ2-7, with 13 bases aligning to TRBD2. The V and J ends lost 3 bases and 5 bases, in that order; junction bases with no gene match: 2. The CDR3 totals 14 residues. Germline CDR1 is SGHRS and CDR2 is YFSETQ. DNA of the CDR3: TGCGCCAGCAGCTACGGGACTAGCGGGAACGAGCAGTACTTC. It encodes CASSYGTSGNEQYF.

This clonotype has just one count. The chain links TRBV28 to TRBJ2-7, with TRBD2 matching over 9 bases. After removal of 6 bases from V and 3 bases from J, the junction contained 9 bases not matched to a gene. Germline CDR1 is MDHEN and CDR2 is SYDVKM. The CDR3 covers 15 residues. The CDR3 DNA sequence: TGTGCCAGCAGCCCACCGGGACTAGCAGACTACGAGCAGTACTTC. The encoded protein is CASSPPGLADYEQYF.

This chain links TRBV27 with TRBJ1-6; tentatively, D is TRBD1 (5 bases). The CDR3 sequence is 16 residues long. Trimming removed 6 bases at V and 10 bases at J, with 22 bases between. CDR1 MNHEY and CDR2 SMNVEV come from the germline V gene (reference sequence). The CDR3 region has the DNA TGTGCCAGCAGCCTAGCCGGGGGGATGGTTGTCTCACCCCTCCACTTT. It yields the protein CASSLAGGMVVSPLHF.

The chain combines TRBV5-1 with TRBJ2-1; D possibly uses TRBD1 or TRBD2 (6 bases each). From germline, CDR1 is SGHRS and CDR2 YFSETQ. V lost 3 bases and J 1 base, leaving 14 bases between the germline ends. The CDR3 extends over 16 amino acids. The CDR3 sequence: CASSSRGDPSYNEQFF. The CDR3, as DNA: TGCGCCAGCAGCTCGAGGGGGGATCCTTCCTACAATGAGCAGTTCTTC. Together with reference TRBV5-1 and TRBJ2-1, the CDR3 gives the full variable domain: KAGVTQTPRYLIKTRGQQVTLSCSPISGHRSVSWYQQTPGQGLQFLFEYFSETQRNKGNFPGRFSGRQFSNSRSEMNVSTLELGDSALYLCASSSRGDPSYNEQFFGPGTRLTVL.

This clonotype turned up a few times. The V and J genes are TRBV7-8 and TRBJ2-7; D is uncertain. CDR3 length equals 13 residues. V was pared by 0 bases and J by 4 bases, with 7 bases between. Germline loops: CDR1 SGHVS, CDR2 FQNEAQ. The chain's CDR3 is CASSLAHGYEQYF. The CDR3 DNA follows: TGTGCCAGCAGCTTAGCACACGGGTACGAGCAGTACTTC.

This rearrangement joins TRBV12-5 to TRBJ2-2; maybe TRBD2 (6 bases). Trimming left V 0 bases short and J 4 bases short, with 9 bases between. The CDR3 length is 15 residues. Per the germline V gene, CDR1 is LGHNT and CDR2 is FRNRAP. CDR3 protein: CASGLVLGGTGELFF. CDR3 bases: TGTGCTAGTGGTTTGGTATTGGGGGGCACCGGGGAGCTGTTTTTT.

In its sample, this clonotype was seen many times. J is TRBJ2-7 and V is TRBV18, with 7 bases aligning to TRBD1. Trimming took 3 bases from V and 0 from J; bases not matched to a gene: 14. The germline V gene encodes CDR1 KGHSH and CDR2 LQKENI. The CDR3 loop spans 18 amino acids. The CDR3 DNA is TGTGCCAGCTCACCCTTACGTAACCGGGACAGAGACTCCTACGAGCAGTACTTC. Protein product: CASSPLRNRDRDSYEQYF.

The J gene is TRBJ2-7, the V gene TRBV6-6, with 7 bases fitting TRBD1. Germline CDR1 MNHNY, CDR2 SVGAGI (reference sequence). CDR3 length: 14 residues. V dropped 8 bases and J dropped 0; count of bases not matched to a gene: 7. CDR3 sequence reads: CASLKGAFSYEQYV. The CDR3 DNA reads TGTGCCAGCTTGAAGGGGGCCTTCTCCTACGAGCAGTACGTC.

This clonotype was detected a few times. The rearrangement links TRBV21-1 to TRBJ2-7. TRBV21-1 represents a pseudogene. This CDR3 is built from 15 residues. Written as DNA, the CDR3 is TGTGCCAGCAGCAAAGACACGGTCAGCTCCTACGAGCAGTACGTC. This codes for CASSKDTVSSYEQYV.

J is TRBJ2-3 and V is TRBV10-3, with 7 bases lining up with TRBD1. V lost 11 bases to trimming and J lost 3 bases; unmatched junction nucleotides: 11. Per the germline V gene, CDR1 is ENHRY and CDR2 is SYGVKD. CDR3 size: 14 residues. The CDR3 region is CAAGETGITDTQYF. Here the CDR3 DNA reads TGTGCCGCCGGTGAGACAGGGATTACAGATACGCAGTATTTT.

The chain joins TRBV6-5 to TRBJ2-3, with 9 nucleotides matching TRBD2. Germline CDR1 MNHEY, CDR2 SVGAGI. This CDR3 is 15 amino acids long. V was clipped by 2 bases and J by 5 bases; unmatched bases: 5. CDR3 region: CASSYRGLAEDTQYF. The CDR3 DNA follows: TGTGCCAGCAGTTACCGGGGACTAGCCGAAGATACGCAGTATTTT.

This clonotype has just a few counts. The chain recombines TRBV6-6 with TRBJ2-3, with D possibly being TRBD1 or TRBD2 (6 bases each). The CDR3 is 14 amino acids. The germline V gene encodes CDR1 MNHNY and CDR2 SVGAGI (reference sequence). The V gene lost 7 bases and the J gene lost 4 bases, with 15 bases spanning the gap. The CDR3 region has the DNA TGTGCCAGCATTCTAGGGGGGAGGTCAGATACGCAGTATTTT. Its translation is CASILGGRSDTQYF.

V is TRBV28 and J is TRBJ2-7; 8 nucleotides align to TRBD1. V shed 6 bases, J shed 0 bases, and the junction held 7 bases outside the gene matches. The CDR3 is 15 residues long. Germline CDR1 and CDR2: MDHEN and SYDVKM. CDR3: CASSGSGTGSYEQYF. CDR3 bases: TGTGCCAGCAGCGGAAGTGGGACAGGCTCCTACGAGCAGTACTTC.

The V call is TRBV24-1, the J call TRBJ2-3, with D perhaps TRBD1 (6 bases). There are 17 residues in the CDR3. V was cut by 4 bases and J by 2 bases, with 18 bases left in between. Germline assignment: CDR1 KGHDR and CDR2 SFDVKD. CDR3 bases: TGTGCCACCAGTGAACATACAGGGTCTATCGTCACAGATACGCAGTATTTT. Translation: CATSEHTGSIVTDTQYF.

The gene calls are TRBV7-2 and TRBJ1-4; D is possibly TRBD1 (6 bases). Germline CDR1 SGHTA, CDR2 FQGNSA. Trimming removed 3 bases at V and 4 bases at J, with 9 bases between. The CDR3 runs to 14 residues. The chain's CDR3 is CASSLGASNEKLFF. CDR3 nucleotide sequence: TGTGCCAGCAGCTTGGGGGCGAGTAATGAAAAACTGTTTTTT.

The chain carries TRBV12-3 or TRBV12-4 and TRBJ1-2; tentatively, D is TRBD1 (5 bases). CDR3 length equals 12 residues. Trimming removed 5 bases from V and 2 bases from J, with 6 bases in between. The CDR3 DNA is TGTGCCAGCAGTCGACAGAACTATGGCTACACCTTC. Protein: CASSRQNYGYTF.

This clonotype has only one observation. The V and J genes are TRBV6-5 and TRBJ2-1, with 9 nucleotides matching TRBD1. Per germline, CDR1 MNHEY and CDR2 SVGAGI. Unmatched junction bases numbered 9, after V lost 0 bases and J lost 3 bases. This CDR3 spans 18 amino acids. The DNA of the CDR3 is TGTGCCAGCAGTTACTCTCCCCCCGGGACAGGGTTCTACAATGAGCAGTTCTTC. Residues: CASSYSPPGTGFYNEQFF.

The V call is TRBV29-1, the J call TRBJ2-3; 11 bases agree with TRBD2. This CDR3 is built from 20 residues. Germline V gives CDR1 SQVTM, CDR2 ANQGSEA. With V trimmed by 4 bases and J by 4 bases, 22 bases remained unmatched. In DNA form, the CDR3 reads TGCAGCGTTGCTCCCCCCCTGTGGCTAGCGGGAGGAAGGGGGCCAGATACGCAGTATTTT. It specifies CSVAPPLWLAGGRGPDTQYF.

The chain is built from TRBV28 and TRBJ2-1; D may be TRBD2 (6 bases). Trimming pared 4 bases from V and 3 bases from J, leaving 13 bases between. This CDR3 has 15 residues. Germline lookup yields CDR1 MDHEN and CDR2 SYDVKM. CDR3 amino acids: CASSSSGTYYNEQFF. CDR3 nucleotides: TGTGCCAGCAGTTCCTCCGGGACTTACTACAATGAGCAGTTCTTC.

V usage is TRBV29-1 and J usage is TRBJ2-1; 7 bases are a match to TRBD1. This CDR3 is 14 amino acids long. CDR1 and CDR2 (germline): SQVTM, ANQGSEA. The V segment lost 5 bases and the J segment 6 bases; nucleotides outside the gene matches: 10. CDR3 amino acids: CSVNRGQRGNEQFF. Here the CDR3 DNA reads TGCAGCGTTAATAGGGGGCAGCGTGGCAATGAGCAGTTCTTC.

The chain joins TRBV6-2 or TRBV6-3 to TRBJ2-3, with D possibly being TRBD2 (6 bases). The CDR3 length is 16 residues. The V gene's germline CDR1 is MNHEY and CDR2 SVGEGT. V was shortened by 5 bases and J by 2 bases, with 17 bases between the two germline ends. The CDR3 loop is CASSVLARSFTDTQYF. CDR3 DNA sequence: TGTGCCAGCAGTGTCCTAGCGCGGTCCTTCACAGATACGCAGTATTTT.